This T cell receptor beta chain was identified in a study of T cell responses to AZD1222 COVID-19 vaccine (dated by TCRdb to about 2021). Study-wide context: Because spike-specific TCR depth and breadth did not differ between the two schedules, AZD1222 recipients who got a second dose at roughly 4 weeks were pooled with those who got a second dose at roughly 12 weeks. TCR sequencing was performed for roughly 240 trial participants, of whom 200 to 210 were given two doses of AZD1222 and approximately 25 were given two doses of MenACWY control vaccine. Trial participants were enrolled by age into subgroups of 18-55, 56-69 and 70-plus years, and roughly 150, 30 and 60 TCR-sequenced participants, respectively, were included in these subgroups. Here is what the overall study found, with its caveats: Because no day 14 peak-response samples were available, the repertoires could be characterized only after the peak T cell response. Vaccine-associated CD4 TCRs spanned the whole spike protein, with dominant responses in regions 160-218 and 743-854. Spike-specific TCR breadth and depth rose significantly after two AZD1222 doses compared with day 0 and with MenACWY recipients. Reportedly, almost half of the unique spike-specific TCRs recognized epitopes lying outside the regions that are mutated in the B.1.351 and B.1.1.7 variants. Participants were mostly white British, with more females than males. The authors suggested clonal diversity may have been underestimated. The 56-69-year group was small, and its depth increase did not reach significance, likely because of low power. Conclusions about previously exposed vaccinees are limited, since just a handful of AZD1222 recipients were seropositive for SARS-CoV-2 at baseline.

The CDR3 regions of human TCRbeta chains were analyzed by immunosequencing. The study's processing was this. Repertoire TCRs were checked for matches against a reference library of SARS-CoV-2-specific TCRs that had been generated using the MIRA antigen-specificity platform. Breadth was defined as the fraction of unique TCRs that were SARS-CoV-2-associated. Depth was defined as the fraction of total T cells that were SARS-CoV-2-associated. Using the MIRA data, each spike-specific TCR was mapped to the spike region that the TCR reacts to and placed in a CD4 or CD8 class. Log10-transformed breadth and depth values were compared by one-way ANOVA with Sidak's multiple comparisons tests. Imported from immuneACCESS, the table was reduced by TCRdb to in-frame sequences with V and J called. These copies leave out some clones; in studies compared against another copy, an unresolved V gene accounts for under half, and the cause of the remainder is not known. V, J and clone size derive from that table, while D and trimming were established from the DNA sequence. Within this sample are approximately 90,000 clones, with around 86% of them counted one time only. More than 6% of the sample is held by the ten biggest clonotypes.

As concerns this clone: No antigen is known for it. No qualities accompany the bases; no much larger clone lies one base away.

The germline V gene (reference sequence) provides CDR1 LNHNV and CDR2 YYDKDF. V is clipped by 4 bases and J by 1 base, and the sequence between their germline boundaries is 13 bases long. Including cysteine and phenylalanine, the CDR3 has 15 amino acids. Left in the record is the CDR3 DNA by itself, 45 bases read in frame from the first base. Interpreted using the paper, the time point label stands for: baseline before first vaccination. The vaccinee samples were drawn from two UK trials, COV001 and COV002, one of which was a single-blind randomized controlled phase 2/3 trial testing AZD1222 (ChAdOx1 nCoV-19) in healthy adults. Trial participant PBMC samples were collected at day 0 and day 28 after the second dose for TCRbeta chain sequencing.

The V and J genes are TRBV15 and TRBJ1-1, with TRBD1 as a weak D call on 6 bases. This TCR came from an adult in good health. Material: peripheral blood, obtained on day 0 of AZD1222 vaccination. CDR3 protein: CATSTDGGQNTEAFF. The nucleotides are TGTGCCACCAGCACTGATGGGGGCCAGAACACTGAAGCTTTCTTT.